The clone carrying this T cell receptor beta chain was counted between two and nine times. Original handling: Using reference gene primer amplification, nucleated cell counts were estimated. Here immunoSEQ multiplex PCR was the method, and the copy in TCRdb shows in-frame clones only, minus some. V and J calls and clone size are as listed in that table; D and trimming were resolved from the DNA. The repertoire holds more than 90,000 clones, with about 90% as singletons. The data belong to a study of blood T cell repertoires in COVID-19. The overall study: Samples taken during acute and convalescent COVID-19 were collected in the United States, Italy and Spain. Sources were T cells, B-cell-depleted T cells, or PBMCs; the material itself was cDNA or gDNA.

Trimming took 0 bases from V and 0 from J; bases not matched to a gene: 6. The CDR3 has 17 residues. Germline CDR1 SGDLS, CDR2 YYNGEE. The sequence came from a woman in her twenties or thirties with acute or convalescent COVID-19. This chain uses TRBV9 with TRBJ1-2, with 9 bases aligning to TRBD1. The sequencing input was peripheral blood. CDR3 in DNA: TGTGCCAGCAGCGTAGTGGGACAGGGCTCAGCTAACTATGGCTACACCTTC. It encodes CASSVVGQGSANYGYTF.